This entry lists 3 T cell receptor beta chains sequenced from one sample in a study of blood T cell repertoires in COVID-19. This table comes from immunoSEQ multiplex PCR, and its TCRdb copy is limited to in-frame clones, with some not included. The sample contains 200,000 to 250,000 clones, roughly 80% of which appear only once. Material for sequencing was peripheral blood. The receptors stem from a woman under 30 with acute or convalescent COVID-19.

The chain couples TRBV9 to TRBJ2-1; 11 bases line up with TRBD2. This CDR3 contains 14 residues. V dropped 2 bases and J dropped 6; count of bases not matched to a gene: 1. Germline CDR1 is SGDLS and CDR2 is YYNGEE. CDR3 sequence reads: CASSVGTSGNEQFF. The CDR3 bases are TGTGCCAGCAGCGTCGGGACTAGCGGCAATGAGCAGTTCTTC.

The rearrangement joins TRBV18 to TRBJ2-5; TRBD1 matches at 8 bases. The ends lost 2 bases at V and 3 bases at J; junction bases unmatched: 8. Germline CDR1 KGHSH, CDR2 LQKENI. This CDR3 is built from 16 residues. CDR3 DNA: TGTGCCAGCTCACCAAGGACAGGGAAGGGGAAAGAGACCCAGTACTTC. Protein product: CASSPRTGKGKETQYF.

This clone turned up a few times. The gene calls are TRBV19 and TRBJ1-6; 7 bases are shared with TRBD1. CDR3 length equals 14 residues. After removal of 9 bases from V and 7 bases from J, the junction contained 9 bases not matched to a gene. Germline CDR1 reads LNHDA; CDR2 reads SQIVND (reference sequence). CDR3 sequence: CASAKPQGNSPLHF. As DNA, the CDR3 is TGTGCCAGCGCCAAACCACAGGGGAATTCACCCCTCCACTTT.